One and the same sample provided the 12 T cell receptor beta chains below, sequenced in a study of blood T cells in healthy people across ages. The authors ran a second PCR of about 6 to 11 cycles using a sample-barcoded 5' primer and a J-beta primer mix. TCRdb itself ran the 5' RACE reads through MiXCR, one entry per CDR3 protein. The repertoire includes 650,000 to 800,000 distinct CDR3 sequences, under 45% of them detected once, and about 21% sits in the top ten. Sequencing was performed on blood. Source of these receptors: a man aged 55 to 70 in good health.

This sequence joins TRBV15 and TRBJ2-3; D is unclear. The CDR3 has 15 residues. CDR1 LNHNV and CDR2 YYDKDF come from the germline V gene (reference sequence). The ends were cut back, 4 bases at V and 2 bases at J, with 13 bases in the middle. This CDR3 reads CATSTPGQITDTQYF. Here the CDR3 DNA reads TGTGCCACCAGCACTCCTGGGCAGATCACAGATACGCAGTATTTT.

DNA for the CDR3: TGTGCCAGCAGCAAAACCGGACAGGGGGCGAACGGGGAGCTGTTTTTT. The encoded protein is CASSKTGQGANGELFF. This chain links TRBV21-1 with TRBJ2-2; the D segment call TRBD1 is taken from the table without a DNA check. TRBV21-1 is deemed a pseudogene. CDR3 size: 16 residues.

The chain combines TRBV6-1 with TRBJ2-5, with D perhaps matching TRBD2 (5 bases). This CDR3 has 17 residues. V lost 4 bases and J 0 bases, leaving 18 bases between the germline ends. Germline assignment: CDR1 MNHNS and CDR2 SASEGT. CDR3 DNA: TGTGCCAGCAGTGGCAGGTTAGCTGGCGGGTACCAAGAGACCCAGTACTTC. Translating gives CASSGRLAGGYQETQYF.

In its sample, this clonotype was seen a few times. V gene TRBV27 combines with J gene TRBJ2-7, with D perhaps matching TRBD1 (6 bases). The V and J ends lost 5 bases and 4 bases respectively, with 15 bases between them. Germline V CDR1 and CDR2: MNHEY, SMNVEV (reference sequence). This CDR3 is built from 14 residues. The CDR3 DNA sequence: TGTGCCAGCAGTAAGGGTCAGGGGTTTTACGAGCAGTACTTC. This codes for CASSKGQGFYEQYF.

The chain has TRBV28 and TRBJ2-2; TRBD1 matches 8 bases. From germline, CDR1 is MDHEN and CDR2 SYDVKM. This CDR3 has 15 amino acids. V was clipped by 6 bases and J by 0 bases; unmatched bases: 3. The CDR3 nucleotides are TGTGCCAGCAGGTGGACAGGGCCGAACACCGGGGAGCTGTTTTTT. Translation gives CASRWTGPNTGELFF.

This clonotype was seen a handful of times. The CDR3 DNA is TGTGCCAGCAGTGAATCAGGCAGGGGAGAGACCCAGTACTTC. It translates to CASSESGRGETQYF. The rearrangement joins TRBV25-1 to TRBJ2-5; D possibly corresponds to TRBD1 (6 bases). The CDR3 extends over 14 amino acids. Germline V gives CDR1 MGHDK, CDR2 SYGVNS. The V and J ends lost 1 base and 4 bases respectively, with 10 bases between them.

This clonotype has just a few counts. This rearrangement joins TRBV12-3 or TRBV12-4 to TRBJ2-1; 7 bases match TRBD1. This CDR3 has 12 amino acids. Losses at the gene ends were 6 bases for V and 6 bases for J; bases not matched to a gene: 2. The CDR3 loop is CASRNRGNEQFF. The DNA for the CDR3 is TGTGCCAGCAGGAACAGGGGCAATGAGCAGTTCTTC.

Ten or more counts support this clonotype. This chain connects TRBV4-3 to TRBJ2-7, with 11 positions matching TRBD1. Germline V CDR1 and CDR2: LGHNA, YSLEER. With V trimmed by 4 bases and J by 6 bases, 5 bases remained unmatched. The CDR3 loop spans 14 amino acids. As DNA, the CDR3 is TGCGCCAGCAGCCCGGACAGGGGGCTCTCCGAGCAGTACTTC. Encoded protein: CASSPDRGLSEQYF.

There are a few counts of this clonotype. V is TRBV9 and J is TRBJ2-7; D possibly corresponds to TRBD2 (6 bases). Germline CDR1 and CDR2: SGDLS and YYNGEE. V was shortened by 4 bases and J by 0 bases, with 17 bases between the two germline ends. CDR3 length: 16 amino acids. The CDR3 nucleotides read TGTGCCAGCAGCACCCCGCGGGGCGGCAGCTCCTACGAGCAGTACTTC. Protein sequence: CASSTPRGGSSYEQYF.

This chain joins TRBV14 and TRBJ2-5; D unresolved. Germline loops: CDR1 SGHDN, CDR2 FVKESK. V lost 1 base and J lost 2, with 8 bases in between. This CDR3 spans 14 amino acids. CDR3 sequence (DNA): TGTGCCAGCAGCCAAGGTAGGCAGCAAGAGACCCAGTACTTC. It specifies CASSQGRQQETQYF.

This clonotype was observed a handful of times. CDR3 sequence: CASRVAGDTDTQYF. The CDR3 coding sequence is TGTGCCAGCAGGGTAGCGGGGGACACAGATACGCAGTATTTT. The rearrangement uses TRBV2 and TRBJ2-3; TRBD2 matches at 9 bases. The CDR3 has 14 amino acids. Per the germline V gene, CDR1 is SNHLY and CDR2 is FYNNEI. Germline trimming cut 6 bases from V and 2 bases from J; bases unmatched to any gene: 3.

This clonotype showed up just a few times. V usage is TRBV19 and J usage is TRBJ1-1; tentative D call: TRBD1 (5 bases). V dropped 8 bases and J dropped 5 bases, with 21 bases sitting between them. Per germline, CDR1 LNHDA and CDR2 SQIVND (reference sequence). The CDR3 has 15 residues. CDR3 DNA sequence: TGTGCCAGTGAGATTGCGGGGCCCATGGGGACTGAAGCTTTCTTT. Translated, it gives CASEIAGPMGTEAFF.